One T cell receptor (beta chain) is described in this entry. Its antigen is not identified. The data originate from a study of cytomegalovirus exposure and HLA in healthy donors. The overall study: When 350 to 500 donors were genotyped, over 80% of them were found to fall in the Caucasian-associated ancestry cluster.

V lost 3 bases and J 4 bases, leaving 16 bases between the germline ends. This CDR3 contains 16 residues. In germline, CDR1 is MDHEN, CDR2 SYDVKM. PCR involved 60 Vbeta and 13 Jbeta primers. The assay was immunoSEQ multiplex PCR, and TCRdb's table has in-frame clones only and misses some. The data contain under 150,000 clones, about 80% of them singletons. Study-level points and caveats: The listing of 150 or so TCR beta chains classed them as cytomegalovirus-associated.

The sequenced sample consisted of PBMCs. This TCR was sampled from a male donor in good health and CMV-seropositive. This chain uses TRBV28 with TRBJ2-1; D is perhaps TRBD2 (6 bases). The CDR3: CASSFPRNSGYNEQFF. The CDR3 coding sequence is TGTGCCAGCAGTTTCCCCCGGAATAGCGGATACAATGAGCAGTTCTTC.